These 10 T cell receptor beta chains were sequenced from one sample in a study of blood T cell repertoires in COVID-19. The method was immunoSEQ multiplex PCR; TCRdb's version includes in-frame clones alone and lacks a portion of them. The repertoire holds under 400,000 clones, more than 70% seen once, with approximately 1.9% in the top ten. Material for sequencing was PBMCs or T cells enriched from blood (not recorded which). The source of these receptors is a man aged 35 to 55 in a cohort exposed to, infected with or recovered from COVID-19 (not recorded which).

The chain is built from TRBV30 and TRBJ2-2; the match to TRBD2 covers 11 bases. The germline V gene encodes CDR1 GTSNPN and CDR2 SVGIG (reference sequence). There are 15 residues in the CDR3. V lost 2 bases, J lost 7 bases, and 6 bases stayed unmatched. The DNA for the CDR3 is TGTGCCTGGAGTCTAGCGGGAGGAGGGTTCGGGGAGCTGTTTTTT. Translation gives CAWSLAGGGFGELFF. The whole variable domain, remainder taken from reference TRBV30 and TRBJ2-2, is SQTIHQWPATLVQPVGSPLSLECTVEGTSNPNLYWYRQAAGRGLQLLFYSVGIGQISSEVPQNLSASRPQDRQFILSSKKLLLSDSGFYLCAWSLAGGGFGELFFGEGSRLTVL.

The chain recombines TRBV5-1 with TRBJ1-1; TRBD1 matches 7 bases. Per germline, CDR1 SGHRS and CDR2 YFSETQ. The CDR3 consists of 14 residues. V was clipped by 0 bases and J by 2 bases; unmatched bases: 1. CDR3 sequence: CASSLGDSNTEAFF. The CDR3 DNA reads as TGCGCCAGCAGCTTGGGGGACAGTAACACTGAAGCTTTCTTT.

This clone was counted a single time. The rearrangement joins TRBV7-2 to TRBJ2-2, with D perhaps matching TRBD1 (5 bases). The germline V and J ends were trimmed by 6 bases and 3 bases, with 17 bases remaining between them. Germline V CDR1 and CDR2: SGHTA, FQGNSA. This CDR3 comprises 16 residues. The CDR3, as DNA: TGTGCCAGCAGGGGGCCGGGCAGGGCCTACACCGGGGAGCTGTTTTTT. Translating gives CASRGPGRAYTGELFF. Looking up the rest from reference TRBV7-2 and TRBJ2-2 gives the full variable domain: GAGVSQSPSNKVTEKGKDVELRCDPISGHTALYWYRQSLGQGLEFLIYFQGNSAPDKSGLPSDRFSAERTGGSVSTLTIQRTQQEDSAVYLCASRGPGRAYTGELFFGEGSRLTVL.

J is TRBJ1-5 and V is TRBV19; 7 bases agree with TRBD1. The CDR3 sequence is 16 residues long. Germline CDR1 is LNHDA and CDR2 is SQIVND (reference sequence). J was trimmed by 9 bases and V by 5 bases; bases with no gene match: 16. The CDR3 coding sequence is TGTGCCAGTAGTCAACTCGGGACAGACTTGGTTCGGCCCCAGCATTTT. Protein sequence: CASSQLGTDLVRPQHF.

The CDR3 DNA sequence: TGTGCCAGCAGCGTAGCGCAGACATACCAAGAGACCCAGTACTTC. Protein sequence: CASSVAQTYQETQYF. This chain links TRBV9 with TRBJ2-5; no clear D gene. V shed 0 bases and J shed 0 bases, with 9 bases lying between them. The CDR3 totals 15 residues. The germline V gene has CDR1 SGDLS and CDR2 YYNGEE.

The chain links TRBV28 to TRBJ1-5; TRBD1 is a possible D gene (5 bases). The CDR3 is made up of 15 amino acids. The V end was cut by 2 bases, the J end by 2 bases, with 10 bases between. Germline V gives CDR1 MDHEN, CDR2 SYDVKM. As DNA, the CDR3 is TGTGCCAGCAGTTTAGTACAGGTGGGCAATCAGCCCCAGCATTTT. Residues: CASSLVQVGNQPQHF.

A few counts support this clone. This rearrangement joins TRBV5-1 to TRBJ2-5, with TRBD1 matching over 8 bases. V lost 4 bases and J lost 2; bases outside the gene matches: 7. CDR1 is SGHRS and CDR2 is YFSETQ in the germline V gene. This CDR3 region has 15 residues. This CDR3 reads CASSSTGTGQETQYF. The CDR3 DNA sequence: TGCGCCAGCAGCAGCACCGGGACAGGACAAGAGACCCAGTACTTC.

J is TRBJ1-5 and V is TRBV2, with D hard to call. The germline CDR1 and CDR2 sequences are SNHLY and FYNNEI. The CDR3 consists of 14 residues. V was trimmed by 4 bases and J by 7 bases, leaving 14 bases between them. CDR3 sequence (DNA): TGTGCCAGCAGTGTGTTCCCCGGCGGGCAGCCCCAGCATTTT. Translating it yields CASSVFPGGQPQHF.

The chain joins TRBV15 to TRBJ2-1; D is perhaps TRBD2 (6 bases). The CDR3 loop spans 17 amino acids. Between the trimmed V and J ends, which lost 0 bases and 0 bases, there was a span of 12 bases. Germline V gene sequence: CDR1 LNHNV, CDR2 YYDKDF (reference sequence). The CDR3 protein is CATSRDVAAHSYNEQFF. The CDR3, as DNA: TGTGCCACCAGCAGAGATGTAGCGGCTCACTCCTACAATGAGCAGTTCTTC.

The rearrangement uses TRBV1 and TRBJ2-1; the table calls TRBD2, which could not be checked here. TRBV1 is noted as a pseudogene. CDR3 size: 16 residues. The CDR3, as DNA: TGCACCAGCAGCCTCCCCGGATATTACTCTAGCGATGAGCAGTTCTTC. It translates to CTSSLPGYYSSDEQFF.